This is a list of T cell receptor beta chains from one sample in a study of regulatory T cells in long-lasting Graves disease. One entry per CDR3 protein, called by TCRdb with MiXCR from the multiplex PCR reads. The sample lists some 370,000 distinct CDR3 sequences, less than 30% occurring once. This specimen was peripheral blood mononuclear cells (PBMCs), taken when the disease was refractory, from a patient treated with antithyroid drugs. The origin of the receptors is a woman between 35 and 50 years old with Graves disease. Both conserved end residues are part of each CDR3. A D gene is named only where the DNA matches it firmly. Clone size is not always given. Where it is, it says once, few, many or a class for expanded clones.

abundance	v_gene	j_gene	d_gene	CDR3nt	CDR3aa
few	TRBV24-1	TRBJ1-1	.	TGTGCCACCAGTGATTCTAACAGTAGGAACACTGAAGCTTTCTTT	CATSDSNSRNTEAFF
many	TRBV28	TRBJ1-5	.	TGTGCCAGCAGTTTATTTGGTAGTCAGCCCCAGCATTTT	CASSLFGSQPQHF
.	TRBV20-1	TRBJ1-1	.	TGCAGTGCAGACCCCGGACAGTTCATGAACACTGAAGCTTTCTTT	CSADPGQFMNTEAFF
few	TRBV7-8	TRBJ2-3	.	TGTGCCAGCAGTCCTGGCAGGATTAATACGCAGTATTTT	CASSPGRINTQYF
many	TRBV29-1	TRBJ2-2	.	TGCAGCGTTGAAGGTACAGCGAACACCGGGGAGCTGTTTTTT	CSVEGTANTGELFF
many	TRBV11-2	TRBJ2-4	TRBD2	TGTGCCAGCAGCTCCCTGAGCGGGAGGGCAGGCAAAAACATTCAGTACTTC	CASSSLSGRAGKNIQYF
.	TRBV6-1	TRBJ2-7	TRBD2	TGTGCCAGCAGTGAAATGGGACTAGCGGGAGGAAAAACTTTTTACGAGCAGTACTTC	CASSEMGLAGGKTFYEQYF
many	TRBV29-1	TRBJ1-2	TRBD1	TGCAGCGTAGATGTCGGGACAGGGGACTACTATGGCTACACCTTC	CSVDVGTGDYYGYTF
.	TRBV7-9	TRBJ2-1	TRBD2	TGTGCCAGCAGTCCGACTAGCGGGACCCCTCAAGATGGTGAGCAGTTCTTC	CASSPTSGTPQDGEQFF
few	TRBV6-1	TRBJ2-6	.	TGTGCCGGGGGCGGGGGCGCTGGGGCCAACGTCCTGACTTTC	CAGGGGAGANVLTF
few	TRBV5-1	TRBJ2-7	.	TGCGCCAGCAGCTTGGTTGTCGCAATCTCAGCCTACGAGCAGTACTTC	CASSLVVAISAYEQYF
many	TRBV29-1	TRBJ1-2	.	TGCAGCGTCCCTGGAAGGTTGGGTGGCTACACCTTC	CSVPGRLGGYTF
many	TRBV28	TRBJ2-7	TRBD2	TGTGCCAGCAGAACCGGGACTAGCGGGCCTAACTCCTACGAGCAGTACTTC	CASRTGTSGPNSYEQYF
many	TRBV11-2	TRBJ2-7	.	TGTGCCAGCAGCTTATGGGGGTTTTCCTACGAGCAGTACTTC	CASSLWGFSYEQYF
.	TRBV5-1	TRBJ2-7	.	TGCGCCAGCAGCTTGTATGTGTCCTACGAGCAGTACTTC	CASSLYVSYEQYF
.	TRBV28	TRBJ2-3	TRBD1	TGTGCCAGCAATACAGGGGGTACAGATACGCAGTATTTT	CASNTGGTDTQYF
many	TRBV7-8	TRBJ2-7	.	TGTGCCAGCAGCGTCTTGCTATCAGGGTTAGAGCAGTACTTC	CASSVLLSGLEQYF
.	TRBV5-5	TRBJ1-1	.	TGTGCCAGCAGCTTCGGGGACATCAGGAACACTGAAGCTTTCTTT	CASSFGDIRNTEAFF
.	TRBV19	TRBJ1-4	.	TGTGCCAGTAGTGGAACCGGGGAACCCCGTGAAAAACTGTTTTTT	CASSGTGEPREKLFF
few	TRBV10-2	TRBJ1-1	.	TGCGCCAGCAGTGTACAGCCGAACACTGAAGCTTTCTTT	CASSVQPNTEAFF
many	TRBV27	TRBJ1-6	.	TGTGCCAGCAGTTTAGGGCCCAATTCACCCCTCCACTTT	CASSLGPNSPLHF
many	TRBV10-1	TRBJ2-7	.	TGCGCCAGCAGTGAGCCTCACTGGGGACACAGACGGGGGAGGGCCTCCTACGAGCAGTACTTC	CASSEPHWGHRRGRASYEQYF
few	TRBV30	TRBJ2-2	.	TGTGCCTGGACAGGGGACTACACCGGGGAGCTGTTTTTT	CAWTGDYTGELFF
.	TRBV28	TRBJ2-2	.	TGTGCCAGCAGTCCACTCCGGGTTGGGGAGCTGTTTTTT	CASSPLRVGELFF